These 10 T cell receptor beta chains originate from one sample sequenced in a study of blood T cell repertoires in COVID-19. The method was immunoSEQ multiplex PCR; TCRdb's version includes in-frame clones alone and lacks a portion of them. Of about 200,000 clones in the sample, roughly 84% were seen once. Sequences were obtained from peripheral blood. These receptor sequences come from a man between 45 and 60 years old with COVID-19, enrolled during active disease.

The chain carries TRBV6-5 and TRBJ1-2; 7 positions match TRBD1. CDR1 is MNHEY and CDR2 is SVGAGI in the germline V gene. V shed 7 bases and J 3 bases; nucleotides not matched to a gene: 11. This CDR3 has 15 residues. The CDR3 is CASNTALGTDYGYTF. Here the CDR3 DNA reads TGTGCCAGCAATACCGCACTCGGGACAGACTATGGCTACACCTTC.

The V call is TRBV15, the J call TRBJ1-1; TRBD1 aligns across 8 bases. The CDR3 contains 15 residues. Per the germline V gene, CDR1 is LNHNV and CDR2 is YYDKDF (reference sequence). J lost 1 base, V lost 4 bases, and 5 bases had no gene match. The chain's CDR3 is CATSTRQGRNTEAFF. In DNA form, the CDR3 reads TGTGCCACCAGCACTCGACAGGGGCGGAACACTGAAGCTTTCTTT.

The V call is TRBV7-2, the J call TRBJ1-1; 9 nucleotides match TRBD1. The CDR3 loop spans 13 amino acids. Germline V gives CDR1 SGHTA, CDR2 FQGNSA. The junction had 9 bases not matched to a gene; V was cut back by 5 bases and J by 11 bases. The CDR3 here is CASSLLQGAQAFF. In DNA form, the CDR3 reads TGTGCCAGCAGCCTCCTACAGGGGGCGCAGGCTTTCTTT.

The rearrangement joins TRBV2 to TRBJ2-5, with 10 bases matching TRBD2. V was pared by 7 bases and J by 5 bases, with 7 bases of the junction left unmatched. This CDR3 has 14 amino acids. Germline CDR1 and CDR2: SNHLY and FYNNEI. CDR3 in DNA: TGTGCCAGCATCATAGCGGGGGGCCAGGAGACCCAGTACTTC. Translated, it gives CASIIAGGQETQYF.

Of note for this clone: Other nucleotide sequences from this sample produce the same CDR3. The chain is built from TRBV4-3 and TRBJ1-4, with D perhaps matching TRBD1 (6 bases). Trimming removed 1 base from V and 7 bases from J, with 10 bases in between. Germline lookup yields CDR1 LGHNA and CDR2 YSLEER. The length of the CDR3 is 14 residues. CDR3 nucleotides: TGCGCCAGCAGCCAAGGGGACATGCGTGAAAAACTGTTTTTT. Translation gives CASSQGDMREKLFF.

The chain joins TRBV28 to TRBJ1-6; the match to TRBD1 covers 10 bases. Losses at the gene ends were 2 bases for V and 8 bases for J; bases not matched to a gene: 9. CDR3 length: 17 amino acids. Germline lookup yields CDR1 MDHEN and CDR2 SYDVKM. CDR3 region: CASSLHSGTGVYSPLHF. The CDR3 nucleotides are TGTGCCAGCAGTTTACATTCCGGGACAGGGGTTTATTCACCCCTCCACTTT.

This clone was detected a few times. The chain links TRBV27 to TRBJ1-5; the D gene is possibly TRBD1 (6 bases). Germline V gene sequence: CDR1 MNHEY, CDR2 SMNVEV (reference sequence). Trimming pared 3 bases from V and 5 bases from J, leaving 14 bases between. CDR3 length: 15 amino acids. The CDR3 DNA reads TGTGCCAGCAGTTTGAGTTCAGGGGTCGATCAGCCCCAGCATTTT. Its translation: CASSLSSGVDQPQHF.

The chain is built from TRBV5-1 and TRBJ1-6; no clear D gene. This CDR3 spans 14 amino acids. The V end lost 0 bases, the J end lost 8 bases, and 9 bases lay between the germline ends. CDR1 and CDR2 from the germline V gene are SGHRS and YFSETQ. CDR3 loop: CASSLGGKDSPLHF. CDR3 sequence (DNA): TGCGCCAGCAGCTTGGGAGGGAAGGATTCACCCCTCCACTTT.

V usage is TRBV9 and J usage is TRBJ1-2; no reliable D call. The CDR3 has 15 amino acids. The V end was cut by 3 bases, the J end by 7 bases, with 19 bases between. Germline CDR1 SGDLS, CDR2 YYNGEE. The CDR3 is CASSAGSIDSGGYTF. The DNA for the CDR3 is TGTGCCAGCAGCGCCGGGAGCATCGATAGCGGTGGCTACACCTTC.

The chain is built from TRBV7-8 and TRBJ1-1; D uncertain. Trimming took off 4 bases at V and 4 bases at J, with 10 bases between the two ends. The CDR3 is 13 residues long. Germline V CDR1 and CDR2: SGHVS, FQNEAQ. The CDR3 spells CASSSSTGTEAFF. The CDR3, as DNA: TGTGCCAGCAGCTCGTCGACGGGCACTGAAGCTTTCTTT.